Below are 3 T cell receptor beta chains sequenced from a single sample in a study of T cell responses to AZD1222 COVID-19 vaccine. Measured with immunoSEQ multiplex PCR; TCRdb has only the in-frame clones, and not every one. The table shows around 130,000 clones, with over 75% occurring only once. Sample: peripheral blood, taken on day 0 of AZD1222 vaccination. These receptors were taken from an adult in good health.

The chain's CDR3 is CASSGTGTYEQYF. CDR3 in DNA: TGTGCCAGCAGTGGTACTGGCACCTACGAGCAGTACTTC. The chain links TRBV2 to TRBJ2-7; D ambiguous. The CDR3 has 13 amino acids. V was trimmed by 4 bases and J by 2 bases, leaving 9 bases between them. Germline V gives CDR1 SNHLY, CDR2 FYNNEI.

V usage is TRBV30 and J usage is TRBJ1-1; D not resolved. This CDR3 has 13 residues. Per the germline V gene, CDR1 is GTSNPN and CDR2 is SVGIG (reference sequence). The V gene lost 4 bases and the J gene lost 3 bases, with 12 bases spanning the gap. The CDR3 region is CAWTLTSHTEAFF. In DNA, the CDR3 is TGTGCCTGGACCCTGACATCTCACACTGAAGCTTTCTTT.

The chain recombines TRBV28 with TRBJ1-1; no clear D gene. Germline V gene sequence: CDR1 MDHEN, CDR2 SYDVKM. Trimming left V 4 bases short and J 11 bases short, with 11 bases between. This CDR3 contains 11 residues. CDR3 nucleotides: TGTGCCAGCAGTTCCACCCGGCGGGCTTTCTTT. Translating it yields CASSSTRRAFF.